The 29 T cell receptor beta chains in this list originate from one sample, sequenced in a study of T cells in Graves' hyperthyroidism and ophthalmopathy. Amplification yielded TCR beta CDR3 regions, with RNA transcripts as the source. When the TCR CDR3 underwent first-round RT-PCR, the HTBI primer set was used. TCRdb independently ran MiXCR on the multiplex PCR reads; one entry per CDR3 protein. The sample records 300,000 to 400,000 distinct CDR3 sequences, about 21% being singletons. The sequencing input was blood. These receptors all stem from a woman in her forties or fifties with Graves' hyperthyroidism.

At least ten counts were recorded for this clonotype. CDR3: CATSDLAANYNEQFF. DNA of the CDR3: TGTGCCACCAGTGATTTAGCGGCTAACTACAATGAGCAGTTCTTC. This chain connects TRBV24-1 to TRBJ2-1, with D perhaps matching TRBD2 (5 bases). CDR1 and CDR2 from the germline V gene are KGHDR and SFDVKD. The CDR3 runs 15 residues. The germline V and J ends were trimmed by 1 base and 3 bases, with 9 bases remaining between them.

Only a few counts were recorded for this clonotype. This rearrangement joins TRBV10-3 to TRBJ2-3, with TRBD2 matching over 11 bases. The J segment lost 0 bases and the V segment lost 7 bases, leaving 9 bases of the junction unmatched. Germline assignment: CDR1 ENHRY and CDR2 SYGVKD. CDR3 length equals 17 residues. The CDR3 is CAITGGTSGSSTDTQYF. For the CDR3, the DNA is TGTGCCATCACTGGAGGGACTAGCGGTTCTAGCACAGATACGCAGTATTTT.

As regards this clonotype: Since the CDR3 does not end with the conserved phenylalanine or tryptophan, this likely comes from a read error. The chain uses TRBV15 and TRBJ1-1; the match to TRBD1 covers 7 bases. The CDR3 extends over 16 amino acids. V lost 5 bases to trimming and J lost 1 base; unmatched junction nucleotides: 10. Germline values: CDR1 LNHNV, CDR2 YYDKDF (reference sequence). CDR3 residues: CATSVGDSLTNTEAFL. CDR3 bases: TGTGCCACCAGCGTGGGGGACAGCCTTACGAACACTGAAGCTTTCCTT.

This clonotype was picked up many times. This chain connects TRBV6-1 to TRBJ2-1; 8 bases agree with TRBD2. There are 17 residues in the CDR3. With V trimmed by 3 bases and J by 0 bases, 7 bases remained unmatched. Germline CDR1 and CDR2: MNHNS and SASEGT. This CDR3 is CASSEFTGTSSYNEQFF. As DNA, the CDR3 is TGTGCCAGCAGTGAGTTCACCGGGACTAGCTCCTACAATGAGCAGTTCTTC.

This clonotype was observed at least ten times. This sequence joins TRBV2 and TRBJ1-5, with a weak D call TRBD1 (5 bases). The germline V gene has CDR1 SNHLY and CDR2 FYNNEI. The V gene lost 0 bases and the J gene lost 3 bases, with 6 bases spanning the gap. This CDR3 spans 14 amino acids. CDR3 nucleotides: TGTGCCAGCAGTGAAGCGACAGACAATCAGCCCCAGCATTTT. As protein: CASSEATDNQPQHF.

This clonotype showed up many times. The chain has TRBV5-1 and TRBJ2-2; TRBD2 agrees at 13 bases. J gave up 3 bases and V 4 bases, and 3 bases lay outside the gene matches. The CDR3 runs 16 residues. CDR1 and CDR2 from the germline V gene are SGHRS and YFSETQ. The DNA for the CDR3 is TGCGCCAGCAGCGGACTAGCGGGGGCCGACACCGGGGAGCTGTTTTTT. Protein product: CASSGLAGADTGELFF.

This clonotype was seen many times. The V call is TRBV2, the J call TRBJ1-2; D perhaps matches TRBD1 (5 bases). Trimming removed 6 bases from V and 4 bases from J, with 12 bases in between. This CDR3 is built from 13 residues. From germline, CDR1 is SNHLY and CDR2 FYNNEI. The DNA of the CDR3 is TGTGCCAGCAGCCCGACAGCGAGCTATGGCTACACCTTC. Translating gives CASSPTASYGYTF.

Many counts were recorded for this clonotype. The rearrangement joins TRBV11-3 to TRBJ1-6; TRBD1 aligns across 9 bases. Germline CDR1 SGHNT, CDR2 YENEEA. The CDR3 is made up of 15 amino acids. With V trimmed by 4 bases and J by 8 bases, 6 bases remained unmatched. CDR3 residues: CASSSGQGHHSPLHF. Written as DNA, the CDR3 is TGTGCCAGCAGCTCCGGACAGGGGCACCATTCACCCCTCCACTTT.

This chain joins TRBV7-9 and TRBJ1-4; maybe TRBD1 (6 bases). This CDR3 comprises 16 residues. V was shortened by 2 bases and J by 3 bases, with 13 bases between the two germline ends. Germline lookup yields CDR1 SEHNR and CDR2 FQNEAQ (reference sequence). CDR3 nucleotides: TGTGCCAGCAGCTTATTGCGGGGGGCGGCTAATGAAAAACTGTTTTTT. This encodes CASSLLRGAANEKLFF. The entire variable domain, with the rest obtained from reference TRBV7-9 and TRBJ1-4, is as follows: DTGVSQNPRHKITKRGQNVTFRCDPISEHNRLYWYRQTLGQGPEFLTYFQNEAQLEKSRLLSDRFSAERPKGSFSTLEIQRTEQGDSAMYLCASSLLRGAANEKLFFGSGTQLSVL.

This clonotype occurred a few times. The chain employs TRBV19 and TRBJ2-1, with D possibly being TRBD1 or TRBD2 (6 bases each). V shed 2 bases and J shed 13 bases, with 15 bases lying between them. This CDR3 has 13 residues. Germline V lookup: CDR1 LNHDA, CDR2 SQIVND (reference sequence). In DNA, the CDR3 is TGTGCCAGTAGTATAATGCGGAGGGGGGAACAGTTCTTC. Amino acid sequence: CASSIMRRGEQFF.

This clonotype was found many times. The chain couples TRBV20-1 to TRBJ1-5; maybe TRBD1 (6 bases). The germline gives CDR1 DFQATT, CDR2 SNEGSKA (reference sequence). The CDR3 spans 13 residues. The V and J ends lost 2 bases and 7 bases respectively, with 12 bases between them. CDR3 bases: TGCAGTGCTAGACAGGGGACGGAACAGCCCCAGCATTTT. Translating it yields CSARQGTEQPQHF.

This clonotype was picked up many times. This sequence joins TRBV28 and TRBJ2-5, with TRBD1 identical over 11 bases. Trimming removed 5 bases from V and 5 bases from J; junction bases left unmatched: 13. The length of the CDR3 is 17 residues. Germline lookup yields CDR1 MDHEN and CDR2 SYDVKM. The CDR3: CASSALRGTGGGETQYF. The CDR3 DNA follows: TGTGCCAGCAGTGCCCTACGGGGGACAGGGGGTGGGGAGACCCAGTACTTC.

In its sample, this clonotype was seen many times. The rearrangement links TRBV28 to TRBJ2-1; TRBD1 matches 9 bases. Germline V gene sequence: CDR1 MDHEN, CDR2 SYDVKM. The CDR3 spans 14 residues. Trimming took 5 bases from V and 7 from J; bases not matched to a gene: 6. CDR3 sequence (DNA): TGTGCCAGCAGTGGCGGGACAGGGAGGAATGAGCAGTTCTTC. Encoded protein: CASSGGTGRNEQFF. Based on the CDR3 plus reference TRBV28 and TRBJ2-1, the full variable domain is DVKVTQSSRYLVKRTGEKVFLECVQDMDHENMFWYRQDPGLGLRLIYFSYDVKMKEKGDIPEGYSVSREKKERFSLILESASTNQTSMYLCASSGGTGRNEQFFGPGTRLTVL.

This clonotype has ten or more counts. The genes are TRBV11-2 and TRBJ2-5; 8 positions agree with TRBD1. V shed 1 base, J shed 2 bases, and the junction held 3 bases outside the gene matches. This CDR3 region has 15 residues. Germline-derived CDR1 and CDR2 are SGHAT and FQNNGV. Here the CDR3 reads CASSLAGTGQETQYF. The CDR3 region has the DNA TGTGCCAGCAGCTTAGCCGGGACAGGTCAAGAGACCCAGTACTTC.

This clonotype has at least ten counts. The CDR3 loop reads CATSDPSLGWEQFF. CDR3 DNA: TGTGCCACCAGTGATCCCAGCCTAGGATGGGAGCAGTTCTTC. The chain couples TRBV24-1 to TRBJ2-1; D call uncertain. Trimming took off 3 bases at V and 10 bases at J, with 15 bases between the two ends. Germline V gene lookup returns CDR1 KGHDR and CDR2 SFDVKD. The CDR3 extends over 14 amino acids.

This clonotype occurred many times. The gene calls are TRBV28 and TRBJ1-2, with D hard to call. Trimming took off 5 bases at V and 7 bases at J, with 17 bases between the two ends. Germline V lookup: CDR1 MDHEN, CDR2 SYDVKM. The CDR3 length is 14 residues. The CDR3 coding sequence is TGTGCCAGCAGTCCCCCGGGCCAGATAGCTGGCTACACCTTC. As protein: CASSPPGQIAGYTF.

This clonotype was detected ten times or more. The CDR3 reads CASNLEQGATNYGYTF. In DNA form, the CDR3 reads TGCGCCAGCAACCTAGAACAGGGGGCAACTAACTATGGCTACACCTTC. The rearrangement joins TRBV4-1 to TRBJ1-2; 9 nucleotides line up with TRBD1. The trim removed 7 bases at V and 0 bases at J, leaving 9 bases unmatched. CDR1 and CDR2 from the germline V gene are MGHRA and YSYEKL. CDR3 length: 16 residues.

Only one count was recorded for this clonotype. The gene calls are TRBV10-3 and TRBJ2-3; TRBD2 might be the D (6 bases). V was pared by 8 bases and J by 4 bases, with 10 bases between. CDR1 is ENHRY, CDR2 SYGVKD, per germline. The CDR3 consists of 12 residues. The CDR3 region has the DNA TGTGCCATCCGCGCGGGACCAGATACGCAGTATTTT. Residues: CAIRAGPDTQYF.

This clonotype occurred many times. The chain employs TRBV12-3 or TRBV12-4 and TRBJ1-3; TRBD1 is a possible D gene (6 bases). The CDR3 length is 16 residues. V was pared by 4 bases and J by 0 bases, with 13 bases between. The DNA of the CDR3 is TGTGCCAGCAGTTCCGCGGACAGATTCTCTGGAAACACCATATATTTT. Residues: CASSSADRFSGNTIYF.

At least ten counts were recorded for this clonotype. The CDR3 reads CASSSLKVTDTQYF. The CDR3 coding sequence is TGTGCCAGCAGCTCCCTAAAAGTCACAGATACGCAGTATTTT. The V and J genes are TRBV11-2 and TRBJ2-3; D call uncertain. This CDR3 region has 14 residues. V was cut by 4 bases and J by 2 bases, with 10 bases left in between. The V gene's germline CDR1 is SGHAT and CDR2 FQNNGV.

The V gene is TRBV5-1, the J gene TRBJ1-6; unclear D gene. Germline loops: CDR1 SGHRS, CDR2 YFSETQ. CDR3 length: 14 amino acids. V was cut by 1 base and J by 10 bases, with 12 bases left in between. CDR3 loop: CASSLRNTASPLHF. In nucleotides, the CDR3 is TGCGCCAGCAGCTTGAGGAACACCGCGTCACCCCTCCACTTT.

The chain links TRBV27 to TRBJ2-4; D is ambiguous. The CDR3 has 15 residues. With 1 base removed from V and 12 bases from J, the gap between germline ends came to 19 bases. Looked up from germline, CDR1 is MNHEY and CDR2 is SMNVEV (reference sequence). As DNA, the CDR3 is TGTGCCAGCAGTTTATTCAGTTGGTTCGGTTACCCTCAGTACTTC. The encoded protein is CASSLFSWFGYPQYF.

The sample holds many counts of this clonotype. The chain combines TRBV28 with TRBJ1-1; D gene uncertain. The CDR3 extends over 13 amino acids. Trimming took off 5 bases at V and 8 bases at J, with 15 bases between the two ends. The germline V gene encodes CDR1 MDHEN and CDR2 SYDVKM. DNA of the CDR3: TGTGCCAGCAGTGATCCACGGGCGAAAGAAGCTTTCTTT. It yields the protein CASSDPRAKEAFF.

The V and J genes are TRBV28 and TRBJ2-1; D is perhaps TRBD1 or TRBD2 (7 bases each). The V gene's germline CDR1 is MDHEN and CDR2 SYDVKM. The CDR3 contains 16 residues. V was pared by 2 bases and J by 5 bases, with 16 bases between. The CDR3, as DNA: TGTGCCAGCAGTTTACCCCAGGGGGGGTCCCACAATGAGCAGTTCTTC. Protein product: CASSLPQGGSHNEQFF.

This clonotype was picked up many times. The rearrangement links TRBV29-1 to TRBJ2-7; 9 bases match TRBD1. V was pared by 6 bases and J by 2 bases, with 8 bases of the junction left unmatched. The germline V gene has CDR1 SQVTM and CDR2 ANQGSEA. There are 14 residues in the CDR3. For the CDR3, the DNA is TGCAGCGTACCCGGGACAGGGATCCCCTACGAGCAGTACTTC. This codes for CSVPGTGIPYEQYF.

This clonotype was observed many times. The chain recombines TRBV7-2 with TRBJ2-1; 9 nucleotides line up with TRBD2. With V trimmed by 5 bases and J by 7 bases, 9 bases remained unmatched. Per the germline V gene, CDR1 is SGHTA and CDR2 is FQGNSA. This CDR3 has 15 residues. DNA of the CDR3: TGTGCCAGCAGCCCCCAGGGGGGACTAGCAAATGAGCAGTTCTTC. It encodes CASSPQGGLANEQFF.

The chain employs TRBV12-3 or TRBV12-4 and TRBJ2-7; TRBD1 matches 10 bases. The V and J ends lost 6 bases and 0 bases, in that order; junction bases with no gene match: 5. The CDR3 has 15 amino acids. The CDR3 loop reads CASRRQGASSYEQYF. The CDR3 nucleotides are TGTGCCAGCAGGAGACAGGGGGCGAGCTCCTACGAGCAGTACTTC.

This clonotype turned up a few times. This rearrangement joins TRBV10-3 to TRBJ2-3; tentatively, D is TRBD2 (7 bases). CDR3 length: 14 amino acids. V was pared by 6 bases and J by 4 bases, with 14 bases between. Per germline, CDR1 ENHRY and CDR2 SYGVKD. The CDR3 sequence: CAIRTQGGADTQYF. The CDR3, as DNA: TGTGCCATCAGGACACAAGGGGGGGCAGATACGCAGTATTTT.

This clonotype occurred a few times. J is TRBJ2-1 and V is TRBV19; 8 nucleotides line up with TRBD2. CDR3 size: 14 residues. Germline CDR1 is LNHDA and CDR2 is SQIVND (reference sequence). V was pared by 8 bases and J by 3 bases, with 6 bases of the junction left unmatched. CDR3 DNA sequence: TGTGCCAGTCGACCCGGGGGGGGCTACAATGAGCAGTTCTTC. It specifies CASRPGGGYNEQFF.